Sequencing of this TCR beta chain was carried out in a study of T cell changes during pregnancy in multiple sclerosis. This CDR3 is built from 14 residues. Per the germline V gene, CDR1 is MNHNS and CDR2 is SASEGT. V lost 11 bases, J lost 0 bases, and 14 bases lay in between. The protocol was immunoSEQ multiplex PCR, while the TCRdb copy is restricted to in-frame clones and leaves out a portion. The sample records about 60,000 clones, 85% to 95% being singletons. Source: peripheral blood, taken in the first trimester of pregnancy. The chain uses TRBV6-1 and TRBJ1-5; D is undetermined. The receptor's source is a female donor with multiple sclerosis, enrolled in a pregnancy study. In DNA, the CDR3 is TGTGCCGGCGCCGGCGGGAATAGCAATCAGCCCCAGCATTTT. Translation gives CAGAGGNSNQPQHF.